Listed here is a single T cell receptor beta chain. Its target is not known. This entry comes from a study of naive and memory T cell subsets. General study points: A few larger clonotypes appeared in naive repertoires, especially CD8, possibly memory cells re-expressing CD45RA. Over 90% of naive TCR sequences appeared only once after error correction, unlike memory subsets. A clonotype means one alpha or beta sequence, not an alpha/beta pair.

Both TRBC1 and TRBC2 were covered by a beta constant-region primer of two equimolar oligonucleotides. Ligated cDNA was amplified by four rounds of PCR with nested alpha and beta constant-region primers and SP2. TCRdb reprocessed the UMI-ligation and nested PCR reads via MiXCR and lists one record per CDR3 protein. The sample contains tens of thousands of distinct CDR3 sequences, approximately 10% of which appear only once. This CDR3 region has 16 residues. Germline trimming cut 5 bases from V and 4 bases from J; bases unmatched to any gene: 7. Germline V CDR1 and CDR2: MNHEY, SVGEGT. Sequencing was done on a sample of naive CD4+ T cells from blood. The origin of this receptor is a human donor in good health. The V call is TRBV6-2 or TRBV6-3, the J call TRBJ2-7, with 14 bases fitting TRBD2. CDR3 amino acids: CASSKRTSGGKYEQYF. Here the CDR3 DNA reads TGTGCCAGCAGTAAAAGGACTAGCGGGGGGAAGTACGAGCAGTACTTC.